This T cell receptor beta chain is drawn from a study of blood T cell repertoires in COVID-19. Germline lookup yields CDR1 MNHNS and CDR2 SASEGT. Trimming cost V 1 base and J 3 bases, with 10 bases left between them. CDR3 length: 15 residues. Participants came from fewer than 25 US areas, aged roughly 18 to 95 years. Participant-reported clinical history was the basis for cohort assignment. Original analysis: Quantification of nucleated cells was approximated via reference gene primer amplification. Profiled with immunoSEQ multiplex PCR; TCRdb holds only in-frame clones, not every one. V and J calls and clone size are given by that table; D and trimming were obtained from the DNA. The data hold under 150,000 clones, with 80% to 85% observed a single time. This clone was counted a few times.

V and J are TRBV6-1 and TRBJ1-5, with D perhaps matching TRBD1 (6 bases). Material for sequencing was PBMCs or T cells enriched from blood (not recorded which). The TCR sequence derives from a woman aged 45-65 years who had been exposed to COVID-19. This chain's CDR3 is CASSEGQVNNQPQHF. CDR3 DNA: TGTGCCAGCAGTGAAGGACAGGTTAACAATCAGCCCCAGCATTTT.